Listed below are T cell receptor beta chains from one sample, sequenced in a study of OX40 agonist ivuxolimab in advanced cancers. Assay: immunoSEQ multiplex PCR; the TCRdb copy retains only in-frame clones and omits some. The table has roughly 77,000 clones, 85% seen once. The source material was CD4+ or CD8+ T cells sorted from blood, sampled in a trial of the OX40 agonist ivuxolimab. Every receptor here comes from an adult with an advanced solid tumor such as melanoma, head and neck, liver or kidney cancer. CDR3s include the opening cysteine and the closing phenylalanine or tryptophan. A D gene is named only where the DNA matches it firmly. Some rows mark clone size as missing; the rest say once, few, many or name a class of expanded clone.

>TRBV11-1|.|TRBJ1-1|.
CASSVGGEAFF
TGTGCCAGCAGCGTGGGGGGGGAAGCTTTCTTT
>TRBV18|TRBD1|TRBJ1-1|.
CASSGGTGGLTEAFF
TGTGCCAGCTCAGGAGGGACAGGGGGCTTAACTGAAGCTTTCTTT
>TRBV5-1|TRBD1|TRBJ2-2|.
CASSLPPGQGRTGELFF
TGCGCCAGCAGCTTGCCACCGGGACAGGGGAGGACCGGGGAGCTGTTTTTT
>TRBV11-3|TRBD1|TRBJ2-5|.
CASSLAGGEETQYF
TGTGCCAGCAGCTTAGCAGGGGGCGAAGAGACCCAGTACTTC
>TRBV7-9|.|TRBJ1-1|.
CASSLKIQDTEAFF
TGTGCCAGCAGCTTAAAGATCCAGGACACTGAAGCTTTCTTT
>TRBV20-1|.|TRBJ2-3|.
CSANGRDTQYF
TGCAGTGCGAATGGGCGAGATACGCAGTATTTT
>TRBV29-1|.|TRBJ2-3|.
CSVRGTADGTDTQYF
TGCAGCGTTCGAGGGACCGCCGACGGCACAGATACGCAGTATTTT
>TRBV10-1|.|TRBJ2-7|few
CASSGRSDEQYF
TGCGCCAGCAGTGGTCGGAGCGACGAGCAGTACTTC
>TRBV10-3|.|TRBJ1-3|.
CAISDSSSGNTIYF
TGTGCCATCAGTGACTCCAGCTCTGGAAACACCATATATTTT
>TRBV4-1|.|TRBJ2-1|.
CASSPVAVYNEQFF
TGCGCCAGCAGCCCTGTAGCGGTCTACAATGAGCAGTTCTTC
>TRBV7-3|TRBD2|TRBJ2-3|.
CASSSSGGAADTQYF
TGTGCCAGCAGCTCTAGCGGGGGGGCGGCAGATACGCAGTATTTT
>TRBV6-1|TRBD1|TRBJ2-7|.
CASSVGGDRGFREQYF
TGTGCCAGCAGTGTCGGGGGGGACAGGGGATTTCGCGAGCAGTACTTC
>TRBV2|.|TRBJ1-2|few
CASSEVGSPGRKPNYGYTF
TGTGCCAGCAGTGAAGTTGGGAGTCCGGGCAGGAAACCTAACTATGGCTACACCTTC
>TRBV5-1|.|TRBJ1-1|.
CASSLNQARTEAFF
TGCGCCAGCAGCTTGAACCAGGCGAGGACTGAAGCTTTCTTT
>TRBV5-4|TRBD2|TRBJ2-3|.
CASRQTSGGWTDTQYF
TGTGCCAGCAGACAAACTAGCGGGGGATGGACAGATACGCAGTATTTT
>TRBV9|TRBD2|TRBJ2-4|.
CASSLSGGPNIQYF
TGTGCCAGCAGCCTTAGCGGGGGGCCGAACATTCAGTACTTC
>TRBV30|.|TRBJ1-6|.
CASSRGPYSPLHF
TGTGCCTCCTCGAGGGGTCCCTATTCACCCCTCCACTTT
>TRBV7-2|.|TRBJ1-6|.
CASSLVMGRYNSPLHF
TGTGCCAGCAGCTTAGTTATGGGACGGTATAATTCACCCCTCCACTTT
>TRBV4-2|.|TRBJ2-5|.
CASSQDSGPGEETQYF
TGTGCCAGCAGCCAAGATAGTGGGCCCGGGGAGGAGACCCAGTACTTC
>TRBV9|.|TRBJ2-2|.
CASRPTNTGELFF
TGTGCCAGCAGGCCTACGAACACCGGGGAGCTGTTTTTT
>TRBV4-3|TRBD2|TRBJ2-2|.
CASSLTGSGGNTGELFF
TGCGCCAGCAGTCTGACCGGGTCGGGGGGGAACACCGGGGAGCTGTTTTTT
>TRBV7-2|TRBD1|TRBJ2-7|.
CASSSTGTGLHEQYF
TGTGCCAGCAGCTCAACCGGGACAGGGTTGCACGAGCAGTACTTC
>TRBV25-1|TRBD1|TRBJ1-6|.
CASSVGDSSYNSPLHF
TGTGCCAGCAGTGTTGGGGACAGCTCCTATAATTCACCCCTCCACTTT
>TRBV5-1|.|TRBJ1-1|.
CASRGGSAERAEAFF
TGCGCCAGCAGAGGGGGGTCGGCCGAGCGAGCTGAAGCTTTCTTT
>TRBV5-6|.|TRBJ2-7|.
CASSLGGFKQYF
TGTGCCAGCAGCTTGGGGGGGTTCAAGCAGTACTTC
>TRBV4-3|TRBD1|TRBJ1-4|.
CASSLGQGEANEKLFF
TGCGCCAGCAGCTTAGGACAGGGGGAGGCTAATGAAAAACTGTTTTTT
>TRBV11-2|.|TRBJ2-7|.
CASSPDIYEQYF
TGTGCCAGCAGCCCTGACATCTACGAGCAGTACTTC
>TRBV10-3|.|TRBJ2-5|.
CAISAGTAEETQYF
TGTGCCATCAGCGCCGGGACGGCAGAAGAGACCCAGTACTTC
>TRBV7-6|TRBD1|TRBJ2-2|.
CASSPREGALRTGELFF
TGTGCCAGCAGCCCGCGCGAGGGGGCGCTTAGAACCGGGGAGCTGTTTTTT
>TRBV28|.|TRBJ2-5|.
CASSLPLLGETQYF
TGTGCCAGCAGTTTACCCTTACTAGGGGAGACCCAGTACTTC
>TRBV5-5|.|TRBJ1-3|.
CASQLLSGNTIYF
TGTGCCAGCCAGCTGCTGTCTGGAAACACCATATATTTT
>TRBV7-2|TRBD2|TRBJ2-5|.
CASSLGGGGGFQETQYF
TGTGCCAGCAGCTTAGGTGGTGGGGGGGGATTCCAAGAGACCCAGTACTTC
>TRBV7-2|TRBD1|TRBJ1-3|.
CASSLATGTGNTIYF
TGTGCCAGCAGCTTAGCGACAGGGACGGGAAACACCATATATTTT
>TRBV14|TRBD1|TRBJ2-5|.
CASSPRQGTETQYF
TGTGCCAGCAGCCCCCGACAGGGGACAGAGACCCAGTACTTC
>TRBV30|.|TRBJ2-3|.
CAWSTGAGSTDTQYF
TGTGCCTGGAGTACCGGGGCTGGTAGCACAGATACGCAGTATTTT
>TRBV10-3|.|TRBJ2-5|.
CAISESIGGVGETQYF
TGTGCCATCAGTGAGTCGATCGGAGGGGTCGGCGAGACCCAGTACTTC
>TRBV5-1|.|TRBJ2-1|.
CASSVSGGLIYNEQFF
TGCGCCAGCAGCGTATCAGGGGGACTTATATACAATGAGCAGTTCTTC
>TRBV6-6|.|TRBJ2-2|once
CASSLRDTLATGELFF
TGTGCCAGCAGTTTGCGAGACACCCTCGCCACCGGGGAGCTGTTTTTT
>TRBV30|.|TRBJ1-4|.
CAWSVGPVYRRDEKLFF
TGTGCCTGGAGTGTAGGGCCAGTGTACAGGCGGGATGAAAAACTGTTTTTT
>TRBV9|TRBD1|TRBJ2-7|.
CASSVGGQGSYEQYF
TGTGCCAGCAGCGTAGGAGGACAGGGGTCCTACGAGCAGTACTTC
>TRBV2|.|TRBJ1-5|.
CASSVFGGSNQPQHF
TGTGCCAGCAGTGTGTTTGGGGGTAGCAATCAGCCCCAGCATTTT
>TRBV7-7|TRBD2|TRBJ2-1|.
CASSLLLAGVNEQFF
TGTGCTAGCAGCTTACTACTAGCGGGGGTCAATGAGCAGTTCTTC
>TRBV6-5|TRBD2|TRBJ2-7|once
CASRQRGSSYEQYF
TGTGCCAGCAGACAGCGGGGTTCTTCCTACGAGCAGTACTTC
>TRBV6-4|.|TRBJ2-3|.
CASSDSIRSHTDTQYF
TGTGCCAGCAGTGACTCGATACGGAGCCACACAGATACGCAGTATTTT
>TRBV5-1|.|TRBJ1-1|few
CASSLGRSEAFF
TGCGCCAGCAGCTTGGGCAGAAGTGAAGCTTTCTTT
>TRBV7-2|TRBD1|TRBJ1-2|.
CASSSSGTGNIGYTF
TGTGCCAGCAGCTCGTCCGGGACAGGGAATATCGGCTACACCTTC
>TRBV2|.|TRBJ2-5|.
CASSEELPQETQYF
TGTGCCAGCAGTGAGGAATTACCTCAAGAGACCCAGTACTTC
>TRBV5-4|.|TRBJ2-4|.
CASSLQQGGGAKNIQYF
TGTGCCAGCAGCTTGCAGCAGGGAGGGGGGGCCAAAAACATTCAGTACTTC
>TRBV19|.|TRBJ2-2|.
CASSGRGPITGELFF
TGTGCCAGTAGTGGGAGGGGGCCAATTACCGGGGAGCTGTTTTTT
>TRBV7-2|.|TRBJ2-3|.
CASSIRASGTDTQYF
TGTGCCAGCAGCATCCGGGCTAGCGGCACAGATACGCAGTATTTT
>TRBV27|TRBD1|TRBJ1-6|.
CASSQASPGQGNSPLHF
TGTGCCAGCAGTCAAGCTTCTCCGGGACAGGGTAATTCACCCCTCCACTTT
>TRBV6-5|TRBD1|TRBJ1-2|.
CASSYQGQGYGYTF
TGTGCCAGCAGTTACCAGGGACAGGGGTATGGCTACACCTTC
>TRBV2|TRBD1|TRBJ2-3|.
CASAPRTGETDTQYF
TGTGCCAGCGCGCCCCGGACAGGGGAAACAGATACGCAGTATTTT